Presented here are 12 T cell receptor beta chains from one specimen sequenced in a study of T cell changes during pregnancy in multiple sclerosis (dated by TCRdb to between 2019 and 2020). Library construction relied on the immunoSEQ multiplex PCR assay. Held by TCRdb, this immuneACCESS table contains in-frame sequences only and omits some clones. Under half of the omission traces to an unresolved V gene where checked; the cause of the rest is unknown. Across this sample there are tens of thousands of clones, with 85% to 90% seen only once. 1.3% to 1.5% of the sample belongs to the ten largest clones. The starting material was peripheral blood, obtained in the first trimester of pregnancy. The receptors derive from a female donor in good health, enrolled as a control in a pregnancy study.

The chain carries TRBV6-5 and TRBJ2-1, with D perhaps TRBD2 (6 bases). Deletions cut 10 bases from V and 3 bases from J, with 19 bases between. Germline CDR1 is MNHEY and CDR2 is SVGAGI. The CDR3 spans 15 residues. The CDR3: CATAGTGTLYNEQFF. For the CDR3, the DNA is TGTGCCACCGCGGGGACCGGGACCCTCTACAATGAGCAGTTCTTC.

This rearrangement joins TRBV5-5 to TRBJ1-5, with TRBD1 matching 9 bases. The ends lost 0 bases at V and 3 bases at J; junction bases unmatched: 10. The CDR3 covers 18 residues. Germline loops: CDR1 SGHKS, CDR2 YYEKEE (reference sequence). For the CDR3, the DNA is TGTGCCAGCAGCTTGGAATCAGGCGGGACAGGGAACAATCAGCCCCAGCATTTT. It specifies CASSLESGGTGNNQPQHF.

V and J are TRBV9 and TRBJ2-5; 11 positions match TRBD1. V trimming: 4 bases; J trimming: 4 bases; junction bases outside the gene matches: 6. CDR1 and CDR2 from the germline V gene are SGDLS and YYNGEE. This CDR3 spans 15 amino acids. This CDR3 reads CASSTGTGGGETQYF. In DNA form, the CDR3 reads TGTGCCAGCAGCACCGGGACAGGGGGTGGAGAGACCCAGTACTTC.

Written as DNA, the CDR3 is TGCGCCAGCCATCAAGTTAGCGGGAGCGCGTTCACCGGGGAGCTGTTTTTT. This gives the protein CASHQVSGSAFTGELFF. The chain links TRBV10-2 to TRBJ2-2, with 9 bases aligning to TRBD2. CDR1 is WSHSY and CDR2 is SAAADI in the germline V gene. The CDR3 extends over 17 amino acids. Unmatched junction bases numbered 14, after V lost 8 bases and J lost 4 bases.

Comments on this clone: A junction boundary mismatches the germline segment, possibly from a read error. The chain is built from TRBV7-7 and TRBJ2-7; a possible D gene is TRBD1 (6 bases). CDR1 is SSHAT and CDR2 is FNYEAQ in the germline V gene (reference sequence). The length of the CDR3 is 15 residues. The CDR3 bases are TGTGCTAGCAGCCCCCTAGCTGGACAGTCCTACGAGCAGTACTTC. Its translation: CASSPLAGQSYEQYF.

The V and J genes are TRBV19 and TRBJ2-1, with 10 bases that match TRBD2. CDR3 size: 17 residues. Trimming took 1 base from V and 9 from J; bases not matched to a gene: 12. Germline V gene sequence: CDR1 LNHDA, CDR2 SQIVND (reference sequence). The CDR3 coding sequence is TGTGCCAGTAGTATAGGCCTAGCGGGAGTATGGGGTATTGAGCAGTTCTTC. Encoded protein: CASSIGLAGVWGIEQFF.

The chain employs TRBV7-2 and TRBJ2-7; weak D call: TRBD2 (6 bases). This CDR3 region has 15 residues. The ends were cut back, 6 bases at V and 2 bases at J, with 17 bases in the middle. Germline CDR1 and CDR2: SGHTA and FQGNSA. The CDR3 here is CASSSLAIKTYEQYF. CDR3 nucleotides: TGTGCCAGCAGTTCACTAGCAATAAAAACCTACGAGCAGTACTTC.

CDR3: CASSSGTGGDGYTF. The DNA for the CDR3 is TGCGCCAGCAGCTCCGGGACAGGGGGCGACGGCTACACCTTC. V gene TRBV5-1 combines with J gene TRBJ1-2, with 12 bases aligning to TRBD1. The CDR3 has 14 amino acids. From germline, CDR1 is SGHRS and CDR2 YFSETQ. Trimming cost V 3 bases and J 8 bases; bases outside gene matches: 5.

V usage is TRBV6-5 and J usage is TRBJ1-6, with 10 bases fitting TRBD1. V lost 2 bases and J lost 10; bases outside the gene matches: 5. Looked up from germline, CDR1 is MNHEY and CDR2 is SVGAGI. The CDR3 loop spans 15 amino acids. The CDR3 region is CASSYDGQGGSPLHF. For the CDR3, the DNA is TGTGCCAGCAGTTACGATGGACAGGGGGGATCACCCCTCCACTTT.

The CDR3 loop reads CASFGQGAVGTEAFF. The CDR3, as DNA: TGTGCCAGCTTTGGACAGGGGGCGGTGGGGACTGAAGCTTTCTTT. V is TRBV2 and J is TRBJ1-1, with 11 bases identical to TRBD1. This CDR3 spans 15 amino acids. Trimming removed 8 bases from V and 5 bases from J; junction bases left unmatched: 10. In germline, CDR1 is SNHLY, CDR2 FYNNEI.

The chain has TRBV7-9 and TRBJ2-5; 15 bases agree with TRBD2. CDR3 length: 16 amino acids. After removal of 6 bases from V and 5 bases from J, the junction contained 7 bases not matched to a gene. CDR1 and CDR2 from the germline V gene are SEHNR and FQNEAQ (reference sequence). The CDR3 bases are TGTGCCAGCAGTTCCTACGGACTAGCGGGGGGGGAGACCCAGTACTTC. Residues: CASSSYGLAGGETQYF.

This sequence joins TRBV6-5 and TRBJ1-4; perhaps TRBD1 as D (6 bases). Germline-derived CDR1 and CDR2 are MNHEY and SVGAGI. The CDR3 extends over 13 amino acids. Between the trimmed V and J ends, which lost 6 bases and 8 bases, there was a span of 13 bases. The CDR3 DNA reads TGTGCCAGCAGCACAGGGCGAAGCGAAAAACTGTTTTTT. Protein sequence: CASSTGRSEKLFF.